This T cell receptor beta chain came from a study of blood T cell repertoires in COVID-19. About the research overall: T cells, B-cell-depleted T cells, or PBMCs provided the cDNA or gDNA that served as material.

Per germline, CDR1 SGHTA and CDR2 FQGNSA. V shed 4 bases and J 2 bases; nucleotides not matched to a gene: 4. This CDR3 has 15 amino acids. Participants' reported clinical history set cohort assignment. Clones were read by immunoSEQ multiplex PCR, and TCRdb kept only the in-frame ones, dropping some. The sample shows about 200,000 clones, around 85% of them seen only once. The rearrangement links TRBV7-2 to TRBJ2-7; 11 bases match TRBD1. This receptor was taken from a man between 35 and 55 years old who had recovered from COVID-19. Sequenced sample: PBMCs or T cells enriched from blood (not recorded which). The DNA of the CDR3 is TGTGCCAGCAGCTCCGGACAGGGGGCCGCCTACGAGCAGTACTTC. Protein: CASSSGQGAAYEQYF.